Following are 10 T cell receptor beta chains from one sample sequenced in a study of identical twins. Using its own MiXCR run on the 5' RACE reads, TCRdb lists one record per CDR3 protein. This table has under 1 million distinct CDR3 sequences, more than 9% appearing once. The data were also submitted as part of a second study, on yellow fever vaccine responses in identical twins.

The specimen sequenced was PBMCs. The source of these receptors is a woman between 18 and 29 years old in good health.

This rearrangement joins TRBV9 to TRBJ2-7; 8 nucleotides line up with TRBD2. V lost 0 bases and J lost 4; bases outside the gene matches: 6. The germline V gene encodes CDR1 SGDLS and CDR2 YYNGEE. This CDR3 is 15 amino acids long. CDR3 bases: TGTGCCAGCAGCGTAGGCATAGCGGGAAAATACGAGCAGTACTTC. It encodes CASSVGIAGKYEQYF. Full variable domain (outside the CDR3, taken from reference TRBV9 and TRBJ2-7): DSGVTQTPKHLITATGQRVTLRCSPRSGDLSVYWYQQSLDQGLQFLIQYYNGEERAKGNILERFSAQQFPDLHSELNLSSLELGDSALYFCASSVGIAGKYEQYFGPGTRLTVT.

This clonotype was detected a few times. This chain joins TRBV6-2 or TRBV6-3 and TRBJ2-3; D uncertain. Germline CDR1 and CDR2: MNHEY and SVGEGT. Trimming stripped 6 bases from V and 0 bases from J, with 16 bases between. The CDR3 is 16 amino acids. The CDR3 region has the DNA TGTGCCAGCAGGGTGACCGGATCTTATAGCACAGATACGCAGTATTTT. Amino acid sequence: CASRVTGSYSTDTQYF.

In this sample, this clonotype turned up a few times. The chain has TRBV4-2 and TRBJ2-1; 15 bases match TRBD2. The CDR3 totals 22 residues. Trimming at V came to 4 bases and at J to 1 base, leaving 17 bases not matched to a gene. The germline CDR1 and CDR2 sequences are LGHNA and YNFKEQ. This chain's CDR3 is CASSPRMTWTSGGALSYNEQFF. The CDR3 DNA is TGTGCCAGCAGCCCACGGATGACCTGGACTAGCGGGGGGGCCCTGTCCTACAATGAGCAGTTCTTC.

The gene calls are TRBV4-1 and TRBJ1-2; tentatively, D is TRBD1 (5 bases). In germline, CDR1 is MGHRA, CDR2 YSYEKL. The V gene lost 0 bases and the J gene lost 5 bases, with 13 bases spanning the gap. The CDR3 contains 15 residues. DNA of the CDR3: TGCGCCAGCAGCCAAGATTTATCGACAGCTTATGGCTACACCTTC. Translating it yields CASSQDLSTAYGYTF.

The chain is built from TRBV3-1 and TRBJ1-2; a possible D gene is TRBD1 (5 bases). The V end was cut by 1 base, the J end by 6 bases, with 12 bases between. Germline CDR1 and CDR2: LGHDT and YNNKEL (reference sequence). The CDR3 has 14 residues. The chain's CDR3 is CASSQGGGTDGYTF. In nucleotides, the CDR3 is TGTGCCAGCAGCCAAGGAGGAGGGACGGATGGCTACACCTTC.

This clonotype was recorded many times. V usage is TRBV9 and J usage is TRBJ1-2; tentative D call: TRBD1 (6 bases). The CDR3 covers 15 residues. V lost 0 bases, J lost 12 bases, and 21 bases lay in between. CDR1 SGDLS and CDR2 YYNGEE come from the germline V gene. CDR3 region: CASSVEGRGLETHTF. CDR3 bases: TGTGCCAGCAGCGTAGAGGGCAGGGGTCTTGAAACCCACACCTTC.

In its sample, this clonotype was seen a few times. The rearrangement joins TRBV29-1 to TRBJ2-7; D might be TRBD1 (6 bases). Trimming shortened V by 2 bases and J by 4 bases, and 12 bases separated the two germline ends. The CDR3 has 13 amino acids. The germline CDR1 and CDR2 sequences are SQVTM and ANQGSEA. The CDR3: CSVETGRGYEQYF. The CDR3 region has the DNA TGCAGCGTTGAAACCGGCAGGGGTTACGAGCAGTACTTC.

This clonotype has more than one count but fewer than ten. The V and J genes are TRBV6-1 and TRBJ2-2, with a tentative D call TRBD2 (6 bases). The length of the CDR3 is 14 residues. Germline V lookup: CDR1 MNHNS, CDR2 SASEGT. Trimming took off 8 bases at V and 3 bases at J, with 13 bases between the two ends. The DNA of the CDR3 is TGTGCCAGCGCAAAGGGACTGGACACCGGGGAGCTGTTTTTT. Protein sequence: CASAKGLDTGELFF.

The chain combines TRBV4-2 with TRBJ2-7; D ambiguous. CDR1 LGHNA and CDR2 YNFKEQ come from the germline V gene. The CDR3 sequence is 13 residues long. V gave up 0 bases and J gave up 2 bases, with 5 bases separating them. The CDR3 is CASSQDLPYEQYF. The CDR3 bases are TGTGCCAGCAGCCAAGACTTACCCTACGAGCAGTACTTC.

The J gene is TRBJ2-3, the V gene TRBV12-3 or TRBV12-4, with 14 bases aligning to TRBD2. Losses at the gene ends were 3 bases for V and 8 bases for J; bases not matched to a gene: 7. This CDR3 is 16 amino acids long. In nucleotides, the CDR3 is TGTGCCAGCAGTTTGCCGACTAGCGGGAGGGGAGGTACGCAGTATTTT. Its translation is CASSLPTSGRGGTQYF.